The following is a T cell receptor beta chain sequence with its context. Its antigen is unidentified. The sample originates from a study of post-analysis software for immune sequencing data. Looking at the study overall: Included courses were relapsing-remitting and secondary progressive multiple sclerosis; progressive-relapsing multiple sclerosis was also included. Regarding the study as a whole: When patients were compared with controls, 4 or 5 TRBV segments were more frequent, TRBV5-6, TRBV5-1 and TRBV20-1 among them. F measure grouped same-batch samples tightly together. Significantly lower normalized Chao1 diversity was seen in multiple sclerosis patients than in controls.

The library was made from cDNA and included unique molecular identifiers. TCRdb redid the calling of the PCR reads with MiXCR, one entry per CDR3 protein. The repertoire has about 400,000 distinct CDR3 sequences, roughly 30% of them found once; the top ten carry around an eighth. The CDR3 loop spans 14 amino acids. V was clipped by 4 bases and J by 3 bases; unmatched bases: 6. The V gene's germline CDR1 is SGHRS and CDR2 YFSETQ. The receptor was derived from a girl aged 10-17 years with multiple sclerosis. The gene calls are TRBV5-1 and TRBJ1-1; 7 bases match TRBD1. The specimen sequenced was blood. The CDR3 sequence is CASSPGQKDTEAFF. Here the CDR3 DNA reads TGCGCCAGCAGCCCGGGACAGAAGGACACTGAAGCTTTCTTT.